The clone carrying this T cell receptor (beta chain) appeared many times. Germline loops: CDR1 LGHNA, CDR2 YSLEER. The V gene lost 3 bases and the J gene lost 0 bases, with 13 bases spanning the gap. This CDR3 comprises 16 residues. A universal primer binding site was introduced by template switching. The final cDNA contained unique molecular identifiers. MiXCR, run by TCRdb on the 5' RACE reads, gives a single entry per CDR3 protein. Found here are about 690,000 distinct CDR3 sequences, roughly 6% of them singletons; the top ten hold 1.5% to 2%. This specimen belongs to a study of identical twins. The chain links TRBV4-3 to TRBJ2-3; possible D gene TRBD2, 6 bases. This TCR came from a man between 18 and 29 years old in good health. The sequenced sample consisted of naive T cells sorted from blood. The CDR3 loop reads CASSQNGRTSTDTQYF. The DNA of the CDR3 is TGCGCCAGCAGCCAGAACGGGAGAACGAGCACAGATACGCAGTATTTT.